This TCR beta chain stems from a study of CD8+CD57+ T cells in acquired aplastic anemia. CDR3 and TCR beta VDJ profiling relied on a genomic DNA template. TCRdb called the reads again in MiXCR, with one record for every CDR3 protein. The sample lists around 80,000 distinct CDR3 sequences; around 70% were seen once. All sequencing subjects had displayed CD8+CD57+ cell expansion on flow cytometry. Among the patients, none had received any therapy at the time of blood sampling. Notes on the study in general: Patients versus controls showed no significant CD8+ Simpson's diversity difference.

The CDR3 covers 14 residues. V was shortened by 3 bases and J by 4 bases, with 12 bases between the two germline ends. Germline-derived CDR1 and CDR2 are LNHDA and SQIVND (reference sequence). This clonotype came up a few times. The antigen is unknown. The V gene is TRBV19, the J gene TRBJ1-1; perhaps TRBD1 as D (5 bases). Input material: sorted CD4+, CD8+, or CD8+CD57+ T cells (not recorded which) from PBMCs. The source of this sequence is a human donor with aplastic anemia. The CDR3 DNA follows: TGTGCCAGTAGTATGGGGGTGCGGGGCACTGAAGCTTTCTTT. This sequence encodes CASSMGVRGTEAFF.